A single sample gave rise to the 7 T cell receptor beta chains below, sequenced in a study of shared clonotypes between healthy human individuals (TCRdb year 2020). Libraries came from the immunoSEQ multiplex PCR assay. Not all clones reach the TCRdb copy of this immuneACCESS table, which keeps in-frame sequences only. Checked studies attribute under half of the gap to unresolved V genes and leave the rest unexplained. The sample table shows 950,000 to 1,200,000 clones, and 70% to 80% are seen once. 0.89% of the sample is taken by the ten largest. Sample: memory CD4+ T cells from PBMCs. The cell subset or site label, as the study defines it: CD45RA-negative fraction. The receptors were sampled from a man aged 18-30 years in good health. Some clones in this sample may be carry-over from other donors' samples.

About this clone itself: Germline is not matched at one junction end, which may reflect a read error. V usage is TRBV28 and J usage is TRBJ1-4, with a weak D call TRBD1 (5 bases). This CDR3 is built from 12 residues. The germline V gene has CDR1 MDHEN and CDR2 SYDVKM. CDR3 bases: TGTGCCAGCAGTTTATCTTCTGGGGCTCTCGGATTT. It is translated as CASSLSSGALGF.

The genes are TRBV29-1 and TRBJ1-1; perhaps TRBD1 as D (5 bases). The CDR3 length is 12 residues. Trimming stripped 0 bases from V and 8 bases from J, with 10 bases between. The V gene's germline CDR1 is SQVTM and CDR2 ANQGSEA. The CDR3 protein is CSVEELRTEAFF. CDR3 DNA: TGCAGCGTTGAAGAGCTTAGGACAGAAGCTTTCTTT.

This clone was found a few times. The chain recombines TRBV6-5 with TRBJ1-1, with 8 bases fitting TRBD1. Trimming cost V 6 bases and J 5 bases; bases outside gene matches: 8. This CDR3 is 14 amino acids long. Germline V gene lookup returns CDR1 MNHEY and CDR2 SVGAGI. CDR3 residues: CASSTDRGRTEAFF. DNA of the CDR3: TGTGCCAGCAGCACTGACAGGGGTCGAACTGAAGCTTTCTTT.

This chain links TRBV6-1 with TRBJ1-4, with D unclear. The CDR3 runs 13 residues. The V and J ends lost 4 bases and 4 bases respectively, with 7 bases between them. The germline gives CDR1 MNHNS, CDR2 SASEGT. The CDR3 reads CASSVGYNEKLFF. For the CDR3, the DNA is TGTGCCAGCAGTGTAGGATATAATGAAAAACTGTTTTTT.

This clone was seen ten or more times. The same CDR3 also results from other DNA sequences found in this sample. The CDR3 DNA sequence: TGTGCCAGCAGCTTAGGAGGTAGCAGGTACGAGCAGTACTTC. Protein: CASSLGGSRYEQYF. This chain uses TRBV7-2 with TRBJ2-7; no definite D call. Trimming pared 1 base from V and 4 bases from J, leaving 11 bases between. The CDR3 is 14 amino acids. The germline V gene has CDR1 SGHTA and CDR2 FQGNSA.

The chain links TRBV7-3 to TRBJ2-1; 9 bases agree with TRBD2. The V gene end was trimmed by 2 bases and the J gene end by 6 bases; junction bases not matched to a gene: 5. The length of the CDR3 is 15 residues. Germline V gene data show CDR1 as SGHTA and CDR2 as FQGTGA. CDR3 residues: CASSLVAGVFNEQFF. CDR3 sequence (DNA): TGTGCCAGCAGCTTAGTAGCGGGAGTGTTCAATGAGCAGTTCTTC.

This rearrangement joins TRBV30 to TRBJ2-3; D not resolved. CDR3 length: 11 amino acids. The V gene lost 1 base and the J gene lost 3 bases, with 2 bases spanning the gap. Looked up from germline, CDR1 is GTSNPN and CDR2 is SVGIG (reference sequence). The CDR3 reads CAWSETDTQYF. As DNA, the CDR3 is TGTGCCTGGAGTGAGACAGATACGCAGTATTTT.